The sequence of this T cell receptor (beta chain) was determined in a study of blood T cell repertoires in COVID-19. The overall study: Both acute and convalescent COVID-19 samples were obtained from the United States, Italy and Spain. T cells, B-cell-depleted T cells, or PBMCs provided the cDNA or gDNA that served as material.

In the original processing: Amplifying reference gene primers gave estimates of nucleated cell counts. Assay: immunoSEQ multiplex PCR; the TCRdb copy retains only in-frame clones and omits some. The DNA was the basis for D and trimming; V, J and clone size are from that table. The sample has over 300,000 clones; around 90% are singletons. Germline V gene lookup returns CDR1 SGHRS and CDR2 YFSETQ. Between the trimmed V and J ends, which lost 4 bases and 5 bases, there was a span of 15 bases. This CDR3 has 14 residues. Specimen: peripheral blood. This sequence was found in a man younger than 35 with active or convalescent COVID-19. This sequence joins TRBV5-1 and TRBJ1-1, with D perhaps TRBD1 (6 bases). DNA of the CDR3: TGCGCCAGCAGCACAGGGACGGAACGAACTGAAGCTTTCTTT. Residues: CASSTGTERTEAFF.